This T cell receptor (beta chain) emerged from a study of T-cell reconstitution after alpha-beta-depleted transplantation in children. Study-wide results and limits: A year post-transplant, T-cell counts and diversity derived mostly from newly produced T cells. Some patients' high day-60 TCRbeta diversity was traced to surviving recipient T cells and thymic progenitors.

This clonotype has at least ten counts. Its specificity is not known. V was pared by 5 bases and J by 1 base, with 15 bases between. The germline gives CDR1 SQVTM, CDR2 ANQGSEA. The CDR3 has 15 amino acids. For TCRbeta, the library was prepared with unique molecular identifiers. TCRdb processed the PCR reads anew with MiXCR; each CDR3 protein has one entry. The data show hundreds of thousands of distinct CDR3 sequences, around 13% seen once. This specimen was PBMCs, taken before TCRalphabeta/CD19-depleted stem cell transplant. This TCR derives from a girl aged 2 to 10 with congenital amegakaryocytic thrombocytopenia, due to receive a stem cell transplant. The gene calls are TRBV29-1 and TRBJ2-4; unclear D gene. The DNA of the CDR3 is TGCAGCGTTACTGCTGGCCGGGCGGCCAAAAACATTCAGTACTTC. Protein: CSVTAGRAAKNIQYF. The complete variable domain, with remaining parts taken from reference TRBV29-1 and TRBJ2-4, reads SAVISQKPSRDICQRGTSLTIQCQVDSQVTMMFWYRQQPGQSLTLIATANQGSEATYESGFVIDKFPISRPNLTFSTLTVSNMSPEDSSIYLCSVTAGRAAKNIQYFGAGTRLSVL.